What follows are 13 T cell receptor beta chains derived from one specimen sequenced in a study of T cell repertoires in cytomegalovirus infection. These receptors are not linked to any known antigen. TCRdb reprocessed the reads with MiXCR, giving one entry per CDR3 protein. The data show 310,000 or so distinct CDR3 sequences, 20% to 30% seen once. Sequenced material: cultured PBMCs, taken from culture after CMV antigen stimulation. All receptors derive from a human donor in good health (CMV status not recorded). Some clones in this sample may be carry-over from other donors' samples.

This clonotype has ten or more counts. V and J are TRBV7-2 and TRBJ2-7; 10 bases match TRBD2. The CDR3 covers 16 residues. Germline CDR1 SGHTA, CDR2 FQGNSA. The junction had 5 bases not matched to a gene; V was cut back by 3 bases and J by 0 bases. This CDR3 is CASSLGAGGNSYEQYF. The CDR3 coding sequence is TGTGCCAGCAGCTTGGGAGCGGGGGGGAACTCCTACGAGCAGTACTTC.

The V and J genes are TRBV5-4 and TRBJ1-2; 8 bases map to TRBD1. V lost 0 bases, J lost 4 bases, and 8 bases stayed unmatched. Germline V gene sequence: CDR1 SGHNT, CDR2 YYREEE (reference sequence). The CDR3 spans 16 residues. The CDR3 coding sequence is TGTGCCAGCAGCTTGGGGACAGGGAGCGACGGCTATGGCTACACCTTC. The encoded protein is CASSLGTGSDGYGYTF.

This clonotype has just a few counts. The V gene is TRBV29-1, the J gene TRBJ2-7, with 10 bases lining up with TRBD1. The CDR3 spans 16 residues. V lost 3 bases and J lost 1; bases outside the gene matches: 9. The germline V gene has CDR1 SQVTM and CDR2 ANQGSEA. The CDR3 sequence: CSVDSGGQGPSYEQYF. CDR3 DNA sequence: TGCAGCGTTGATTCGGGGGGACAGGGGCCATCCTACGAGCAGTACTTC.

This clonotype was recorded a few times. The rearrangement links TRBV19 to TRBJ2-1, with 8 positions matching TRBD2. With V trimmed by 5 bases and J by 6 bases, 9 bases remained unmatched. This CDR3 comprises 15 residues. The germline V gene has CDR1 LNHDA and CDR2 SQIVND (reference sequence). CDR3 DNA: TGTGCCAGTAGTGCCCGGGAGGGCCCCCTCAATGAGCAGTTCTTC. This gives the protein CASSAREGPLNEQFF.

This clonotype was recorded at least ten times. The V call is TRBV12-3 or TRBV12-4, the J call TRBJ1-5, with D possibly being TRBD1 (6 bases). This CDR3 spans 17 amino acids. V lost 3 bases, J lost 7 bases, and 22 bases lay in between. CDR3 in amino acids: CASSFRYRGAVPQPQHF. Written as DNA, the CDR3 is TGTGCCAGCAGTTTTCGGTACCGGGGGGCTGTACCCCAGCCCCAGCATTTT.

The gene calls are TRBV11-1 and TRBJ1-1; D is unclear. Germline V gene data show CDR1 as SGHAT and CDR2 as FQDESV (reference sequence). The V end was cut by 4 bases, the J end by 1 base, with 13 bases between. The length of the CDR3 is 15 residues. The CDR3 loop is CASSYRSSGNTEAFF. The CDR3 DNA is TGTGCCAGCAGCTACCGTTCATCAGGGAACACTGAAGCTTTCTTT.

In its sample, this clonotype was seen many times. As DNA, the CDR3 is TGTGCCGCCCGAGAGGGACAGGGGGGAAATCAGCCCCAGCATTTT. This encodes CAAREGQGGNQPQHF. The rearrangement links TRBV7-2 to TRBJ1-5, with 11 bases that match TRBD1. Germline V lookup: CDR1 SGHTA, CDR2 FQGNSA. Trimming took 11 bases from V and 4 from J; bases not matched to a gene: 10. The CDR3 extends over 15 amino acids.

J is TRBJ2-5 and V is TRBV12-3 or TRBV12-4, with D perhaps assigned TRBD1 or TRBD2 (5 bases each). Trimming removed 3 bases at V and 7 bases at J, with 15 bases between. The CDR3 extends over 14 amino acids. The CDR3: CASSFRLGERTQYF. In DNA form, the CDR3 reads TGTGCCAGCAGTTTTAGGCTGGGGGAACGGACCCAGTACTTC.

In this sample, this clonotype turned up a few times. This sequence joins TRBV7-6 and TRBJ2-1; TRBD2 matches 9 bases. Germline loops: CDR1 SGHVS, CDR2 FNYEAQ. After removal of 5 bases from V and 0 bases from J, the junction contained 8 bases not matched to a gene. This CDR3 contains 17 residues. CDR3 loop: CASSLRTSVSSYNEQFF. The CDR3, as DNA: TGTGCCAGCAGCCTCCGGACTAGCGTCAGCTCCTACAATGAGCAGTTCTTC.

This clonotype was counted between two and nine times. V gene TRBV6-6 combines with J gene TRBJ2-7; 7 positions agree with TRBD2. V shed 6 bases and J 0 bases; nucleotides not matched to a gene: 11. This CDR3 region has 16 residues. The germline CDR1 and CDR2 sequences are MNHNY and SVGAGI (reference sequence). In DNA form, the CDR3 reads TGTGCCAGCAGCATCCCTAGCGGTGCGAGCTCCTACGAGCAGTACTTC. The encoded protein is CASSIPSGASSYEQYF.

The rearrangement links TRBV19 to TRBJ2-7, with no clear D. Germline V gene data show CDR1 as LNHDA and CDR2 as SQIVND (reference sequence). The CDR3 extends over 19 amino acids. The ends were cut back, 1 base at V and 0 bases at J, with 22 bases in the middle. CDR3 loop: CASSIGVSFPSQSSYEQYV. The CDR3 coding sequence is TGTGCCAGTAGTATAGGAGTCAGTTTTCCCTCCCAAAGCTCCTACGAGCAGTACGTC.

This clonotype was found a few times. Written as DNA, the CDR3 is TGTGCCAGCAGCTTAGAACCAGGTTTTGTCGATGAGCAGTTCTTC. It encodes CASSLEPGFVDEQFF. This chain joins TRBV7-4 and TRBJ2-1; no reliable D call. This CDR3 is built from 15 residues. The V end lost 1 base, the J end lost 8 bases, and 15 bases lay between the germline ends. CDR1 and CDR2 (germline): SGHVT, SQSDAQ.

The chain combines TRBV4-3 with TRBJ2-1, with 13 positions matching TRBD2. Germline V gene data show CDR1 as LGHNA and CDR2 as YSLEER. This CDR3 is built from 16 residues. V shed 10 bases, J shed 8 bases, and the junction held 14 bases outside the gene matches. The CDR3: CAIPGLAGTPSDEQFF. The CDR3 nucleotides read TGCGCCATCCCGGGACTAGCGGGGACCCCCTCGGATGAGCAGTTCTTC.